The sequence of this T cell receptor (beta chain) was determined in a study of blood T cells in healthy people across ages. Whole-study findings and limits: Older individuals had lower TCR beta diversity per million T cells (the decline was roughly linear).

Note on this clonotype: Its specificity is unknown.

Peripheral blood, roughly 11 milliliters per donor, was collected. Primers used in a second PCR of roughly 7 to 11 cycles were a sample-barcoded 5' primer and a J-beta primer mix. One entry per CDR3 protein results from TCRdb running MiXCR on the 5' RACE reads. Of approximately 800,000 distinct CDR3 sequences detected, roughly 26% appear once; the ten largest clones hold 2.5% to 3.5%. Trimming took 0 bases from V and 6 from J, leaving 9 bases between them. CDR3 length: 13 amino acids. CDR1 and CDR2 from the germline V gene are SGHRS and YFSETQ. These same records also appear under a second study, on T cells of mothers and their children. As that report states: Similar thymic selection effects on TCR recombination output appear in pairs, both related and unrelated. No persistent microchimeric T cell clones were detected at roughly 100 clones per million clonotypes sensitivity.

The source of this sequence is a boy aged 5-17 years in good health. The rearrangement uses TRBV5-1 and TRBJ1-2, with unresolved D. The sample taken for sequencing was blood. CDR3 region: CASSLVAGNGYTF. CDR3 in DNA: TGCGCCAGCAGCTTGGTGGCGGGTAATGGCTACACCTTC.